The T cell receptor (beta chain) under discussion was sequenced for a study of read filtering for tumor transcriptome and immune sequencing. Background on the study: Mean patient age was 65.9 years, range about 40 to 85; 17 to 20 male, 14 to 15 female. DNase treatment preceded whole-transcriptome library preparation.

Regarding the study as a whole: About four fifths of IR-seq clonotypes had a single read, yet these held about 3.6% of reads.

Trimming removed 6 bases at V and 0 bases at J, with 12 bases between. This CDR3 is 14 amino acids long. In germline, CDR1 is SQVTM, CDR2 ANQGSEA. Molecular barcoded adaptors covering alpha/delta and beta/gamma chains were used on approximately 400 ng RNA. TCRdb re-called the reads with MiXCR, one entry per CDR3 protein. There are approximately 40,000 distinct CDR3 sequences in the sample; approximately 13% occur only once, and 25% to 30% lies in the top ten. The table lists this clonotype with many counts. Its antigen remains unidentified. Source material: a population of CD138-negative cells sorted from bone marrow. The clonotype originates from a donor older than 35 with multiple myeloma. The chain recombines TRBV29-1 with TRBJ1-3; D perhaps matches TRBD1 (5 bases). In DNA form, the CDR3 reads TGCAGCGTGGGGACTGCTCTCTCTGGAAACACCATATATTTT. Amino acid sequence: CSVGTALSGNTIYF.